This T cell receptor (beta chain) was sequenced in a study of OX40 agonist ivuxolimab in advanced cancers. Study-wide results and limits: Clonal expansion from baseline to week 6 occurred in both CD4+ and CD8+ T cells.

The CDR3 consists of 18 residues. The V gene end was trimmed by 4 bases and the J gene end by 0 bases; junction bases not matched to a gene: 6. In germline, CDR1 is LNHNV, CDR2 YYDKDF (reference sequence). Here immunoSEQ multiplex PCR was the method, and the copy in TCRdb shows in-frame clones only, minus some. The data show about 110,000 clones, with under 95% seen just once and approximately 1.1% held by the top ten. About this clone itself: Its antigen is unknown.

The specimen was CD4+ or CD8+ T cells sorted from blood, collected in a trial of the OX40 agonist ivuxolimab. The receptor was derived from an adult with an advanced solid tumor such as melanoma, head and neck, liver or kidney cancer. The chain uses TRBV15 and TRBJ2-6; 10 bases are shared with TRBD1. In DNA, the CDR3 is TGTGCCACCAGCACCGACAGGGGGCCGGGCTCTGGGGCCAACGTCCTGACTTTC. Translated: CATSTDRGPGSGANVLTF.